The T cell receptor (beta chain) under discussion was sequenced for a study of regulatory T cells in long-lasting Graves disease. Study-wide results and limits: Between persistent patients, 2,500 to 3,500 public clonotypes were shared, exceeding the 900 to 1,000 shared between new patients.

Noted time point: newly diagnosed GD, antithyroid drugs for less than 3 months. Scientists built the TCR library using RNA that was extracted from PBMCs. The sample holds a few counts of this clonotype. Its target is unknown. Construction of the TCR beta libraries employed iRepertoire HTBI primers in conjunction with Arm-PCR of CDR3 regions. A single record per CDR3 protein comes from TCRdb applying MiXCR to the multiplex PCR reads. The table shows some 350,000 distinct CDR3 sequences, with around 15% occurring only once. Trimming left V 5 bases short and J 5 bases short, with 10 bases between. The CDR3 has 14 residues. The germline V gene encodes CDR1 SEHNR and CDR2 FQNEAQ (reference sequence). These data are also associated with another study on T cells in Graves' hyperthyroidism and ophthalmopathy.

This receptor was obtained from a woman younger than 30 with Graves disease. The J gene is TRBJ1-6, the V gene TRBV7-9; the D gene is possibly TRBD1 (5 bases). The source material was peripheral blood mononuclear cells (PBMCs), sampled at new diagnosis, from a patient treated with antithyroid drugs. The DNA of the CDR3 is TGTGCCAGCAGCCTGACAGAAAATAATTCACCCCTCCACTTT. It translates to CASSLTENNSPLHF.